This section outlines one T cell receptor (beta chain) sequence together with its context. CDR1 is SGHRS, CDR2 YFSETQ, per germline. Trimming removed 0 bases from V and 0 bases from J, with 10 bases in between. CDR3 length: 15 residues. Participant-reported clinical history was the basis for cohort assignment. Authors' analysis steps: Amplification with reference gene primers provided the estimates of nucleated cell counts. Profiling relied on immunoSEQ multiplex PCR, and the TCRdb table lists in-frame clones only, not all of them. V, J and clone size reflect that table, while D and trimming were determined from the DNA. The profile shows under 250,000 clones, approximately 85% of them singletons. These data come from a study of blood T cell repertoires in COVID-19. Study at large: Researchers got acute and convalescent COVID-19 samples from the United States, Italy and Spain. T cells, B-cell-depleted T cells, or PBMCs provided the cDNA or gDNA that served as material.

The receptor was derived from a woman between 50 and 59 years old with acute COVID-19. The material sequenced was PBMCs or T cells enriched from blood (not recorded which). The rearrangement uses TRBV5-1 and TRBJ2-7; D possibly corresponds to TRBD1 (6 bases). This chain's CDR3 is CASSLGTDHSYEQYF. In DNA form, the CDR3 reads TGCGCCAGCAGCTTGGGGACAGATCACTCCTACGAGCAGTACTTC.